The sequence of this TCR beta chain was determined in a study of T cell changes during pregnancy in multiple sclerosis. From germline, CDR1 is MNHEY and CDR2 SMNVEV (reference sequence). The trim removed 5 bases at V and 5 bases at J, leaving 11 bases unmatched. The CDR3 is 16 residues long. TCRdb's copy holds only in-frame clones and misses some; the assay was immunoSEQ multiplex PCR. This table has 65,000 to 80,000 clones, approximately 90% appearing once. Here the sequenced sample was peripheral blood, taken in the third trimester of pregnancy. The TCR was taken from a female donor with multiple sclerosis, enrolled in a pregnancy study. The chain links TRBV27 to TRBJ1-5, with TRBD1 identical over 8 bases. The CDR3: CASSPMDRAAHQPQHF. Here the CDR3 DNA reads TGTGCCAGCAGTCCGATGGACAGGGCAGCCCATCAGCCCCAGCATTTT.